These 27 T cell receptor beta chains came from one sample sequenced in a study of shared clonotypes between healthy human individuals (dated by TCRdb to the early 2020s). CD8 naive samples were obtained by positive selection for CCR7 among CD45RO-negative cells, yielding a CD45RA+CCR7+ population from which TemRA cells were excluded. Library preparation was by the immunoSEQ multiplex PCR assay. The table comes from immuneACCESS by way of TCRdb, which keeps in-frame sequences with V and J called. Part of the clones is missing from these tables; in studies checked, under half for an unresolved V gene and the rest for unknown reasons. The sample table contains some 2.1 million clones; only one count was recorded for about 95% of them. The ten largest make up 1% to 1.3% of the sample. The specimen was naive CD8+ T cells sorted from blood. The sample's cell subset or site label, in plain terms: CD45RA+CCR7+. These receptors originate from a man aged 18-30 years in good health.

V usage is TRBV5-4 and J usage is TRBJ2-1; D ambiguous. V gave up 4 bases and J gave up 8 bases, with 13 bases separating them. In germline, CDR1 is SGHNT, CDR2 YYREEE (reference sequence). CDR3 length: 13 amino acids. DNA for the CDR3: TGTGCCAGCAGCCTAATTGTCGGCGATGAGCAGTTCTTC. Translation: CASSLIVGDEQFF.

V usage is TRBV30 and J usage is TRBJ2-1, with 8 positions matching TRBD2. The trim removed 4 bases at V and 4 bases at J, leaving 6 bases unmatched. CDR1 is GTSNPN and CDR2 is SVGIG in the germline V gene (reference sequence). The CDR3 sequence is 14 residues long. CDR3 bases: TGTGCCTGGATTGCCCCGGGAGGGTACAATGAGCAGTTCTTC. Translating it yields CAWIAPGGYNEQFF.

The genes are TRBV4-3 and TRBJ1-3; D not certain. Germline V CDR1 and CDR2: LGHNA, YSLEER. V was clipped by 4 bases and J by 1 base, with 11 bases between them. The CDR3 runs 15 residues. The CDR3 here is CASSPSRGSGNTIYF. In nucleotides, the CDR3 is TGCGCCAGCAGCCCCTCTCGGGGATCTGGAAACACCATATATTTT.

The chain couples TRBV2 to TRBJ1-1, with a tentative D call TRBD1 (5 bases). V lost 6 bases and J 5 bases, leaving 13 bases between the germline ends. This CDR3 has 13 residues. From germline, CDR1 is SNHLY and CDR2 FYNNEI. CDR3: CASSVGVGTEAFF. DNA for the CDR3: TGTGCCAGCAGCGTAGGGGTGGGGACTGAAGCTTTCTTT.

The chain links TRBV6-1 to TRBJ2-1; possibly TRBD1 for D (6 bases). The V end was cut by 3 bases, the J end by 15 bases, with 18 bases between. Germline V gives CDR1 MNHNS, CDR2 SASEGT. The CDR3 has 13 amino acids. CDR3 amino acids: CASSDPGHLFRFF. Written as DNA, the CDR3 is TGTGCCAGCAGTGATCCGGGACACCTCTTTCGGTTCTTC.

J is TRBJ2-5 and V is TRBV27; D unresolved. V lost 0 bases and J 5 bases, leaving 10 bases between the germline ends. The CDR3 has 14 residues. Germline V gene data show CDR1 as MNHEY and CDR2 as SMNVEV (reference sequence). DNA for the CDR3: TGTGCCAGCAGTTTATCCCTATACGGGGAGACCCAGTACTTC. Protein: CASSLSLYGETQYF.

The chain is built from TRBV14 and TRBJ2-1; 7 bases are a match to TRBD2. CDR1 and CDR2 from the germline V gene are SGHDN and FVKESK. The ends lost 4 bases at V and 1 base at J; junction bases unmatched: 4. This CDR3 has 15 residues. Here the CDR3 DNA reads TGTGCCAGCAGCCCGAGGCGGGGGTCCTACAATGAGCAGTTCTTC. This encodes CASSPRRGSYNEQFF.

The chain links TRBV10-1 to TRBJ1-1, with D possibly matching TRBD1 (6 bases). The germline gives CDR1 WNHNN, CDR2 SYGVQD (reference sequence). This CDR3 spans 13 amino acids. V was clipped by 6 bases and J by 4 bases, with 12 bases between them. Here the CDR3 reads CASSHRASTEAFF. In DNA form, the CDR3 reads TGCGCCAGCAGCCACAGGGCAAGCACTGAAGCTTTCTTT.

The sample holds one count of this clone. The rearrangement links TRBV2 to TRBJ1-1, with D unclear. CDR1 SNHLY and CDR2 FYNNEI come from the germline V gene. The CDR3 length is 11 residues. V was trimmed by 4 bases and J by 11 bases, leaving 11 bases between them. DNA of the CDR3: TGTGCCAGCAGTGCTCCTACGGAGGCTTTCTTT. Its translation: CASSAPTEAFF.

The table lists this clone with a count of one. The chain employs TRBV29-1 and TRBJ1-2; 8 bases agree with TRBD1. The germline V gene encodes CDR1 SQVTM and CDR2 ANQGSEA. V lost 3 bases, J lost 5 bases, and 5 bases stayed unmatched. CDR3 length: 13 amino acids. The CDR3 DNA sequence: TGCAGCGTTGAGACAGGGGAGGAATATGGCTACACCTTC. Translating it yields CSVETGEEYGYTF.

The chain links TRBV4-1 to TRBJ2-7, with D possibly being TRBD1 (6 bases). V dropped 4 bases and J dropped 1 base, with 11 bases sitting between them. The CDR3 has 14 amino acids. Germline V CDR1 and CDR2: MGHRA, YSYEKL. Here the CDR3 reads CASSPRDTSYEQYF. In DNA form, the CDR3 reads TGCGCCAGCAGCCCCCGGGACACTTCCTACGAGCAGTACTTC.

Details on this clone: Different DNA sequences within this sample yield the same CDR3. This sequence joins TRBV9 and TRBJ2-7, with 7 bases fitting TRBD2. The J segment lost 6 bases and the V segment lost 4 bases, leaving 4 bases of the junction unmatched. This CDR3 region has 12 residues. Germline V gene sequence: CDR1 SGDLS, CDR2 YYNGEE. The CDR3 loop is CASSQTGGEQYF. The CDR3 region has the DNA TGTGCCAGCAGCCAAACGGGGGGCGAGCAGTACTTC.

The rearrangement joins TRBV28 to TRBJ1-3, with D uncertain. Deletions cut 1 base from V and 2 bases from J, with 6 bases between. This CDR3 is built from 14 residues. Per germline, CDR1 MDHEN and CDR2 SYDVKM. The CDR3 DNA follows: TGTGCCAGCAGTTTATATAATCCTGGAAACACCATATATTTT. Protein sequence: CASSLYNPGNTIYF.

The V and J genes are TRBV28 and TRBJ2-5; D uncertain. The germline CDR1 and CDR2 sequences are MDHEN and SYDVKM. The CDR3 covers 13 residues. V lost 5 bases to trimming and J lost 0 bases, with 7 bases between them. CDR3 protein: CASSGPYQETQYF. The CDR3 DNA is TGTGCCAGCAGTGGTCCGTACCAAGAGACCCAGTACTTC.

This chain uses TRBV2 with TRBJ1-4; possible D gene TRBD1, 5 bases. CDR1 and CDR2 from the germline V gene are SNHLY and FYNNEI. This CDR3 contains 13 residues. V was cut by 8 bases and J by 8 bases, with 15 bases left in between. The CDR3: CASRVRGGEKLFF. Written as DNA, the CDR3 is TGTGCCAGCCGCGTGAGGGGAGGCGAAAAACTGTTTTTT.

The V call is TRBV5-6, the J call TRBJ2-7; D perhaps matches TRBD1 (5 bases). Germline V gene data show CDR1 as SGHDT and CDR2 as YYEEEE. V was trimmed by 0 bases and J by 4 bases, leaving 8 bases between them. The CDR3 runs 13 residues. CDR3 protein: CASSLEGKYEQYF. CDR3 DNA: TGTGCCAGCAGCTTGGAGGGGAAATACGAGCAGTACTTC.

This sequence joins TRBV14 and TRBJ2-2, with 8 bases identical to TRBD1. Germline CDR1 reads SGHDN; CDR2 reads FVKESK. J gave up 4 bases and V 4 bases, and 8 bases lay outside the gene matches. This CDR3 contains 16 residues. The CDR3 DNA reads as TGTGCCAGCAGCCTTGGACAGGGAGTGGGCACCGGGGAGCTGTTTTTT. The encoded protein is CASSLGQGVGTGELFF.

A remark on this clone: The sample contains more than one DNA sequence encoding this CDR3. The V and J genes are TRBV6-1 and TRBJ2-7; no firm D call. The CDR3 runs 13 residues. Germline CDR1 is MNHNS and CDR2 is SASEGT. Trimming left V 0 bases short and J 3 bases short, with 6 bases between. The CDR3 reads CASSEALNYEQYF. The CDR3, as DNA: TGTGCCAGCAGTGAAGCATTGAACTACGAGCAGTACTTC.

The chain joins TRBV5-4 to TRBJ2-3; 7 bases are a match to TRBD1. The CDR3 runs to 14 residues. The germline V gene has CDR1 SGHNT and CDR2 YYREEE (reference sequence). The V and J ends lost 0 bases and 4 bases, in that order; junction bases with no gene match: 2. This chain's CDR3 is CASSLGDRSDTQYF. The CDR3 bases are TGTGCCAGCAGCTTGGGGGACAGATCAGATACGCAGTATTTT.

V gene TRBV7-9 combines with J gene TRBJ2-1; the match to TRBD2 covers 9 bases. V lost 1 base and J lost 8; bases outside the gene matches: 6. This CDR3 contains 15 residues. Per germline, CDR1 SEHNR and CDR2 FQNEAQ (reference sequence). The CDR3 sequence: CASSLEAGGAHEQFF. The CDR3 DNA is TGTGCCAGCAGCTTAGAGGCGGGAGGGGCTCATGAGCAGTTCTTC.

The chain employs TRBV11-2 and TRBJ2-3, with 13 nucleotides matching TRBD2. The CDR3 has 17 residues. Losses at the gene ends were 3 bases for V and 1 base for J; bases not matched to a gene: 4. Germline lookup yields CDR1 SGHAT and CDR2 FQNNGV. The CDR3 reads CASSLGTSGARTDTQYF. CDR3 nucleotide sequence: TGTGCCAGCAGCTTGGGGACTAGCGGGGCTCGCACAGATACGCAGTATTTT.

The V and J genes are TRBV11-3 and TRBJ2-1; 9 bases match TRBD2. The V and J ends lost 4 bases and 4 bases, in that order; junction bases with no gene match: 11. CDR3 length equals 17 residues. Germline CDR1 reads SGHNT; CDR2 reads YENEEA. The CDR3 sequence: CASSSWTSDSLYNEQFF. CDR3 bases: TGTGCCAGCAGCTCGTGGACTAGCGACTCGCTATACAATGAGCAGTTCTTC.

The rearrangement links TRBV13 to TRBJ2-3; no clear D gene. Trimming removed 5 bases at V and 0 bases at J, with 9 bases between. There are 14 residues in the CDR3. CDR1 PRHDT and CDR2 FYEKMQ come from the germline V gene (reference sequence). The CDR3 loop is CASSQGSSTDTQYF. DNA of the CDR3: TGTGCCAGCAGCCAAGGTTCGAGCACAGATACGCAGTATTTT.

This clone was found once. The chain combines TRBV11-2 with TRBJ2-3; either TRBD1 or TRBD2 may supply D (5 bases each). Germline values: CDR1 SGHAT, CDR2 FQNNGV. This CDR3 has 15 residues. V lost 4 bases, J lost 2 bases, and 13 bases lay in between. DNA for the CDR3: TGTGCCAGCAGCTCCCCGGGACCACACACAGATACGCAGTATTTT. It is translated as CASSSPGPHTDTQYF.

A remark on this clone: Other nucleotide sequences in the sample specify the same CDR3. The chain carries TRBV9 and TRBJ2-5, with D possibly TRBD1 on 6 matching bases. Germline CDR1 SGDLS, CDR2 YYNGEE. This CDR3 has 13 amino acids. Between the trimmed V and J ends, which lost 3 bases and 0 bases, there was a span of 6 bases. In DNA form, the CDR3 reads TGTGCCAGCAGCGGGACAGACCAAGAGACCCAGTACTTC. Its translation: CASSGTDQETQYF.

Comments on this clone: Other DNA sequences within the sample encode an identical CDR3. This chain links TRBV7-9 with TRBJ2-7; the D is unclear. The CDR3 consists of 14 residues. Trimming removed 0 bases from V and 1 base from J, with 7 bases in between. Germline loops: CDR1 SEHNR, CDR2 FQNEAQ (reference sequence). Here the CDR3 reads CASSLALRSYEQYF. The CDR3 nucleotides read TGTGCCAGCAGCTTAGCGCTACGGTCCTACGAGCAGTACTTC.

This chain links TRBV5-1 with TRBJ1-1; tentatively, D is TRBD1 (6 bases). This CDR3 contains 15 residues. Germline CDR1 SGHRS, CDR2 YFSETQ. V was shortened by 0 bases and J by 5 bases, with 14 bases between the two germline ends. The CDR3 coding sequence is TGCGCCAGCAGCTTGGGGCCAGGGGTTGGGACTGAAGCTTTCTTT. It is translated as CASSLGPGVGTEAFF. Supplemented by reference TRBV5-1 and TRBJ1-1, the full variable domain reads KAGVTQTPRYLIKTRGQQVTLSCSPISGHRSVSWYQQTPGQGLQFLFEYFSETQRNKGNFPGRFSGRQFSNSRSEMNVSTLELGDSALYLCASSLGPGVGTEAFFGQGTRLTVV.